Reported below is one T cell receptor (beta chain). Which antigen it targets is not known. The sample holds no much larger clone one base away, and base qualities are not on file. V is pruned by 2 bases and J by 3 bases, leaving 0 bases of the junction without a gene match. Sequences SNHLY (CDR1) and FYNNEI (CDR2) are obtained from the germline V gene. The CDR3, from cysteine to phenylalanine, totals 14 residues. Here the CDR3 DNA is all that survives: 42 bases in frame from base 1. Libraries were constructed by the immunoSEQ multiplex PCR assay. A mixture of 60 forward primers for TCR Vbeta segments and 13 reverse primers for TCR Jbeta segments was used in the multiplex PCR. A multiplex PCR assay on genomic DNA amplified the CDR3 region of rearranged TCR beta genes. The amplified TCR beta libraries were sequenced on the Illumina HiSeq System as 87-base-pair reads. Processing in the source paper ran as follows. Across the roughly 600 repertoires, a later analysis counted approximately 75 million unique TCR beta chains, 8.5 million to 12 million of which were shared by at least two donors. Raw reads were error-corrected and collapsed into unique sequences by a nearest-neighbor algorithm in which closely related sequences were merged to remove PCR and sequencing errors. V, D and J gene segments were assigned by aligning CDR3 sequences to IMGT reference sequences. For a sequence to be retained, a match of at least six nucleotides was required to both a V gene segment and a J gene segment. A rearrangement was called productive if the CDR3 had no stop codons and remained in frame with V and J, and every other rearrangement was called non-productive. Following IMGT convention, CDR3 was defined as the stretch from the second conserved V-encoded cysteine to the conserved J-encoded phenylalanine. The earlier analysis of about 500 of the donors excluded sequences that lacked an unambiguous match to a single V gene segment. An earlier analysis of almost 600 of the donors classified V segments as functional when productive rearrangements were above 56.7% and as segregating when the standard deviation between donors was above 5%. A statistical classification framework was built for diagnosing cytomegalovirus status from the catalog of TCR beta chain sequences. V and J gene assignment, in a later analysis, came from comparing TCR nucleotide sequences with IMGT/GENE-DB human TR gene sequences. In a later analysis, CDR3 sequences and most-parsimonious VDJ recombination scenarios were assigned using the TCRdist pipeline. A later analysis defined each TCR beta chain by its CDR3 amino acid sequence plus V-gene family, and excluded reads lacking a unique V-gene family. As a way to deal with suspected cross-contamination and a sequencing artifact, a later analysis dropped nearly 600 nucleotide sequences that were highly shared and had low generation probability. In a later analysis, a clonal expansion index was calculated for each public chain from normalized within-repertoire ranks of inferred template counts. A later analysis computed generation probabilities with a VDJ recombination model fitted to out-of-frame rearrangements, and checked the results against IGoR. A later analysis scored TCR-TCR, TCR-HLA and TCR-CMV co-occurrence with hypergeometric tests, applying a repertoire-size bias correction to TCR pairs. In a later analysis, false discovery rates were estimated by permuting HLA or CMV assignments 20 times. A later analysis grouped co-occurring TCRs with DBSCAN, adding TCRdist sequence similarity when clustering within HLA-allele-positive subsets. Repertoires with fewer than 30,000 or more than 120,000 public chains were left out of co-occurrence clustering, as were about five repertoires with anomalous nucleotide sharing. Entries here come from immuneACCESS through TCRdb and include only in-frame sequences with V and J called. Some clones fail to appear in such tables; in the studies checked, an unresolved V gene covers under half of the shortfall, and the cause of the remainder is unknown. V, J and clone size reflect that table, while D and trimming were determined from the DNA. The sample table records about 150,000 clones; over 65% of these occur just once. The ten biggest clones cover roughly 4% of the sample.

This entry is derived from a study of cytomegalovirus exposure and HLA in healthy donors (dated by TCRdb to about 2017). Background on the whole study: According to an earlier analysis of around 600 of the donors, 150 million to 200 million T cells yielded 90 million to 140 million unique TCR beta sequences and 276 Gb of sequence data. An early release that covered several hundred HLA-typed donors contained around 300 gigabases of sequencing data and tens of millions of unique TCR sequences. Of the 300 to 500 genotyped donors, over 80% were placed in the genetic ancestry cluster associated with self-reported Caucasian donors. The study was designed to test whether signatures of past pathogen exposure could be identified by cataloging public T cell receptors. The study profiled the T cell repertoires of fewer than 850 subjects by immunosequencing and related them to cytomegalovirus serostatus. A separate validation cohort of approximately 120 different subjects was used in addition to the roughly 670-subject first cohort. High-throughput TCR immunosequencing, statistical association of individual TCRs with disease status, and machine learning were combined to predict cytomegalovirus infection status. To study patterns of TCR occurrence, a later analysis re-analyzed previously published TCR beta repertoires from more than 550 donors and added high-resolution HLA genotyping. The later analysis used no new phenotypic data to find candidate immune exposures, relying instead on TCR beta sequences and their occurrence across donors. In an earlier analysis of 587 of the donors, high-throughput TCR beta sequencing was used to judge whether each TCR beta V gene segment behaved as functional or pseudogenic. Donor age, sex, ethnicity and CMV serostatus were collected together with the repertoire data. A later genetic analysis took genome-wide SNP genotypes for about 65% of the 666 donors and used that subset as a discovery cohort. All discovery cohort repertoires had been generated using a single sequencing platform. HLA typing covered class I and class II loci at four-digit resolution. Typing coverage varied by locus: roughly 620-640 donors for A, B, C, DRB1 and DQB1; 522 for DQA1; approximately 570 for DPA1; 450 to 480 for DPB1. Five DR-DQ haplotypes were treated as single units for association and clustering because of strong linkage in the cohort. Across 300 to 400 genotyped donors of the cohort, an average of about 250,000 unique TCR beta nucleotide sequences per donor were sequenced, and around 19% of those sequences were non-productive.

The cohort comprised some 730 healthy bone marrow donors. All cohort members were sampled while nominally healthy, although unrecorded immune exposures were likely present. The donor tested CMV seronegative, placing the donor among the 352 seronegative members of the cohort. A peripheral blood sample was provided by each donor, and peripheral blood mononuclear cells were used for TCR beta sequencing. Genomic DNA was extracted from the blood cell samples with the Qiagen DNeasy Blood Extraction Kit. Summary of the overall study and its limitations: Some IMGT-functional V segments, including TRBV6-2 and TRBV6-3, could not be distinguished by the 87-base-pair reads and were therefore excluded. The only immune exposure information available for the cohort was CMV serostatus. Assigning TCR associations to individual alleles was difficult when HLA alleles, especially DR and DQ, strongly co-occurred. A total of 164 TCR beta chains were listed by the study as associated with cytomegalovirus. A group of highly shared sequence variants was considered likely to be a technical artifact of the sequencing pipeline. Most TCR sequences were observed very rarely across donors, whereas some public TCRs were present in many individuals. In vitro tests confirmed that a few of the cytomegalovirus-associated TCR beta chains recognize cytomegalovirus antigens. A further reported finding was that TCR beta sequences accurately predicted the HLA-A and HLA-B alleles for most subjects in the first cohort. An earlier analysis of several hundred of the donors showed that most TCR beta V segments appeared in productive rearrangements either about 87% or about 30% of the time, which broadly matched IMGT annotations. The authors suggested that the approach could potentially be generalized to other disease states and immunological phenotypes. In a later analysis, the rate of TCR association differed among HLA loci, with DRB1 alleles having the most associated TCRs and HLA-C alleles having the fewest. According to a later genetic analysis, donors in an Asian-associated ancestry cluster had fewer N-insertions in productive TCRs than the approximately 700-donor mean. Because counts were too low, roughly 18 rarely observed V segments, including chromosome 9 orphons, were left out of the earlier analysis of 500 to 750 of the donors. V-gene and J-gene trimming of TCR beta chains was associated with a missense DCLRE1C variant in a later genetic analysis, and the association was replicated in an independent cohort. Roughly uniform sequencing depth across donors was assumed in presence/absence analyses, although this assumption may not hold. A later analysis found that HLA-associated TCR beta chains were more clonally expanded and had lower generation probabilities than equally common non-associated chains. In a later analysis, most CMV-associated TCR beta chains were found to appear HLA-restricted, with HLA associations seemingly driven largely by CMV exposure. This cohort had only TCR beta chains sequenced, and the lack of alpha or paired-chain data limited which features could be detected. Linkage disequilibrium might explain the correlated functional status among segregating V segments, but an unknown experimental factor could not be ruled out. A later analysis reported that several top co-occurrence clusters appeared linked to parvovirus B19, influenza, CMV and Epstein-Barr virus. HLA typing was unavailable for some donors at each locus, so association tests used only the typed subset. At a false discovery rate of 0.05, a later analysis linked fewer than 20,000 TCR beta sequences to specific HLA alleles. The classifier was reported to diagnose cytomegalovirus status with high specificity and sensitivity in both the original and validation cohorts.

The chain was built from TRBV2 and TRBJ1-4, with 7 bases matching TRBD1. The sequencing sample was made of PBMCs. This TCR came from a woman in her 40s in good health and CMV-seronegative. The CDR3 in this case is CASSERGPNEKLFF. The nucleotide sequence is given as TGTGCCAGCAGTGAAAGGGGGCCTAATGAAAAACTGTTTTTT.